One and the same sample provided the 3 T cell receptor beta chains below, sequenced in a study of shared clonotypes between healthy human individuals. Using immunoSEQ multiplex PCR, the repertoire was profiled, and TCRdb retains in-frame clones only, with some absent. The table lists approximately 2,000,000 clones, 85% to 95% of them singletons. The source material was naive CD4+ T cells from PBMCs. The subset denotes: CD45RA+ positively selected. The receptors shown here come from a man aged 18 to 30 in good health. Some clones in this sample may be carry-over from other donors' samples.

The chain couples TRBV2 to TRBJ1-2, with D possibly matching TRBD1 (6 bases). Looked up from germline, CDR1 is SNHLY and CDR2 is FYNNEI. CDR3 size: 14 residues. The V gene lost 4 bases and the J gene lost 5 bases, with 14 bases spanning the gap. The CDR3 reads CASSANREVYGYTF. For the CDR3, the DNA is TGTGCCAGCAGTGCTAACAGGGAGGTTTATGGCTACACCTTC.

V usage is TRBV7-9 and J usage is TRBJ1-2; maybe TRBD1 (6 bases). The V end was cut by 5 bases, the J end by 6 bases, with 13 bases between. The CDR3 length is 13 residues. From germline, CDR1 is SEHNR and CDR2 FQNEAQ (reference sequence). Here the CDR3 reads CASSPQGGNGYTF. For the CDR3, the DNA is TGTGCCAGCAGCCCACAGGGAGGCAATGGCTACACCTTC.

The genes are TRBV5-1 and TRBJ2-5; 8 bases map to TRBD1. J was trimmed by 1 base and V by 4 bases; bases with no gene match: 3. CDR3 length: 14 amino acids. In germline, CDR1 is SGHRS, CDR2 YFSETQ. CDR3 DNA: TGCGCCAGCAGCCCGGACAGGGTCCAAGAGACCCAGTACTTC. Translating it yields CASSPDRVQETQYF.